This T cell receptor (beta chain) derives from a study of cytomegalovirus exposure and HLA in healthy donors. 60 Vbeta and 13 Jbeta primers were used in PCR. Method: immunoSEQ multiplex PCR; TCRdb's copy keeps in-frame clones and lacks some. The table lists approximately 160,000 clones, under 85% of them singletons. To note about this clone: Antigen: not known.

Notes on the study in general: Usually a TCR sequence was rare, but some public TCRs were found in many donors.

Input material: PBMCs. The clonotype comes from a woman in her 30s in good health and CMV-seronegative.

The CDR3: CASSVSGSTGELFF. For the CDR3, the DNA is TGTGCCAGCAGCGTGTCGGGGAGCACCGGGGAGCTGTTTTTT. The chain links TRBV9 to TRBJ2-2, with D possibly being TRBD2 (5 bases). The CDR3 runs to 14 residues. The germline V gene has CDR1 SGDLS and CDR2 YYNGEE. The V end lost 2 bases, the J end lost 4 bases, and 9 bases lay between the germline ends.